The 26 T cell receptor beta chains reported below all come from one sample, sequenced in a study of blood T cell repertoires in COVID-19. Repertoires were generated with immunoSEQ multiplex PCR, while TCRdb's copy carries only in-frame clones and drops some. This sample has about 250,000 clones, with approximately 90% found just once. The sequencing input was PBMCs or T cells enriched from blood (not recorded which). These receptors were taken from a man aged 18 to 30 who had recovered from COVID-19.

As to this clone: Distinct nucleotide sequences in the sample also encode this CDR3. This chain connects TRBV5-1 to TRBJ2-7; TRBD2 aligns across 8 bases. This CDR3 spans 14 amino acids. Trimming at V came to 1 base and at J to 3 bases, leaving 3 bases not matched to a gene. CDR1 and CDR2 from the germline V gene are SGHRS and YFSETQ. In DNA, the CDR3 is TGCGCCAGCAGCTTGACTAGCGGCCTCTACGAGCAGTACTTC. Translating gives CASSLTSGLYEQYF.

This rearrangement joins TRBV10-2 to TRBJ2-5; TRBD2 agrees at 10 bases. The junction had 10 bases not matched to a gene; V was cut back by 8 bases and J by 4 bases. The CDR3 sequence is 15 residues long. CDR1 is WSHSY, CDR2 SAAADI, per germline. CDR3 in amino acids: CASGPGAGGRETQYF. The CDR3 bases are TGCGCCAGCGGCCCCGGAGCGGGGGGGCGAGAGACCCAGTACTTC.

The rearrangement joins TRBV5-5 to TRBJ2-1; TRBD2 matches 10 bases. CDR3 length: 13 amino acids. CDR1 is SGHKS, CDR2 YYEKEE, per germline (reference sequence). V was clipped by 7 bases and J by 5 bases; unmatched bases: 3. CDR3 sequence reads: CASLGLANNEQFF. The CDR3 nucleotides are TGTGCCAGCCTGGGACTAGCGAACAATGAGCAGTTCTTC.

V and J are TRBV5-1 and TRBJ2-2, with 7 positions matching TRBD1. The CDR3 extends over 15 amino acids. Trimming cost V 4 bases and J 1 base; bases outside gene matches: 4. Germline CDR1 is SGHRS and CDR2 is YFSETQ. The CDR3 coding sequence is TGCGCCAGCAGCCCCCGGACAGGGAACACCGGGGAGCTGTTTTTT. It yields the protein CASSPRTGNTGELFF.

This sequence joins TRBV28 and TRBJ1-2; D not resolved. Trimming removed 3 bases at V and 2 bases at J, with 13 bases between. The germline gives CDR1 MDHEN, CDR2 SYDVKM. The length of the CDR3 is 15 residues. This CDR3 reads CASSFALKQNYGYTF. The CDR3 nucleotides read TGTGCCAGCAGTTTCGCCCTGAAACAAAACTATGGCTACACCTTC.

J is TRBJ1-1 and V is TRBV11-2; the D is unclear. Trimming stripped 2 bases from V and 1 base from J, with 2 bases between. Germline V CDR1 and CDR2: SGHAT, FQNNGV. The CDR3 sequence is 12 residues long. The CDR3 here is CASSLRNTEAFF. The CDR3 coding sequence is TGTGCCAGCAGCTTACGGAACACTGAAGCTTTCTTT.

The rearrangement uses TRBV2 and TRBJ2-4; possibly TRBD2 for D (7 bases). This CDR3 is built from 14 residues. Germline V gene sequence: CDR1 SNHLY, CDR2 FYNNEI. V was shortened by 10 bases and J by 1 base, with 14 bases between the two germline ends. The CDR3 loop reads CAIWGGAAKNIQYF. In nucleotides, the CDR3 is TGTGCCATCTGGGGGGGCGCTGCCAAAAACATTCAGTACTTC.

The CDR3 region has the DNA TGTGCCAGCAGCCATGTCCTAGCGGGGGGGTACAATGAGCAGTTCTTC. As protein: CASSHVLAGGYNEQFF. This rearrangement joins TRBV11-2 to TRBJ2-1, with 12 positions matching TRBD2. V lost 5 bases, J lost 4 bases, and 6 bases stayed unmatched. The CDR3 runs 16 residues. Germline CDR1 reads SGHAT; CDR2 reads FQNNGV.

Only one count was recorded for this clone. V is TRBV27 and J is TRBJ2-5; 11 nucleotides line up with TRBD2. This CDR3 is 15 amino acids long. CDR1 is MNHEY and CDR2 is SMNVEV in the germline V gene (reference sequence). The J segment lost 3 bases and the V segment lost 3 bases, leaving 3 bases of the junction unmatched. In DNA form, the CDR3 reads TGTGCCAGCAGTTTCTTAGCGGGGGGGAAAGAGACCCAGTACTTC. Translation gives CASSFLAGGKETQYF.

This chain connects TRBV30 to TRBJ1-2; 7 nucleotides align to TRBD1. The CDR3 consists of 14 residues. CDR1 is GTSNPN, CDR2 SVGIG, per germline (reference sequence). J lost 0 bases, V lost 5 bases, and 6 bases had no gene match. CDR3 DNA: TGTGCCTGGCGACAGGGAGCGACTAACTATGGCTACACCTTC. It is translated as CAWRQGATNYGYTF.

The J gene is TRBJ1-1, the V gene TRBV5-4; D unresolved. This CDR3 has 13 amino acids. V lost 0 bases, J lost 4 bases, and 7 bases lay in between. Looked up from germline, CDR1 is SGHNT and CDR2 is YYREEE (reference sequence). CDR3 nucleotides: TGTGCCAGCAGCTTGGCTTCGGGCACTGAAGCTTTCTTT. It is translated as CASSLASGTEAFF.

V gene TRBV30 combines with J gene TRBJ2-6, with 9 bases matching TRBD1. The germline V gene encodes CDR1 GTSNPN and CDR2 SVGIG (reference sequence). CDR3 length: 18 residues. V shed 0 bases and J 2 bases; nucleotides not matched to a gene: 8. The CDR3 loop reads CAWSVQETGGAGANVLTF. The CDR3 region has the DNA TGTGCCTGGAGTGTACAAGAGACAGGGGGAGCTGGGGCCAACGTCCTGACTTTC.

This clone was observed many times. The chain couples TRBV4-1 to TRBJ2-7; a possible D gene is TRBD2 (6 bases). Looked up from germline, CDR1 is MGHRA and CDR2 is YSYEKL. The CDR3 is 15 amino acids. V shed 5 bases and J shed 2 bases, with 16 bases lying between them. The CDR3 loop reads CASSSTEGLAYEQYF. In DNA, the CDR3 is TGCGCCAGCAGCTCCACGGAGGGGTTAGCCTACGAGCAGTACTTC.

This rearrangement joins TRBV7-9 to TRBJ2-7, with D possibly TRBD2 on 6 matching bases. Looked up from germline, CDR1 is SEHNR and CDR2 is FQNEAQ (reference sequence). The CDR3 extends over 15 amino acids. The germline V and J ends were trimmed by 5 bases and 4 bases, with 18 bases remaining between them. The CDR3 region is CASSPLATEIYEQYF. The CDR3, as DNA: TGTGCCAGCAGCCCGCTAGCGACAGAAATTTACGAGCAGTACTTC.

The J gene is TRBJ2-7, the V gene TRBV2, with D possibly matching TRBD2 (5 bases). The CDR3 has 12 amino acids. Germline CDR1 reads SNHLY; CDR2 reads FYNNEI. V lost 7 bases and J lost 3, with 10 bases in between. This CDR3 reads CASKRDFYEQYF. Here the CDR3 DNA reads TGTGCCAGCAAGAGGGATTTCTACGAGCAGTACTTC.

The chain recombines TRBV3-1 (or the pseudogene TRBV3-2) with TRBJ1-2, with D possibly TRBD1 on 5 matching bases. The V and J ends lost 2 bases and 4 bases respectively, with 14 bases between them. Germline CDR1 LGHDT, CDR2 YNNKEL (reference sequence). CDR3 length: 15 amino acids. Here the CDR3 DNA reads TGTGCCAGCAGCCAACTTTTGGGACTGCGCTATGGCTACACCTTC. It specifies CASSQLLGLRYGYTF.

The rearrangement links TRBV5-8 to TRBJ2-2; 13 bases are a match to TRBD2. This CDR3 has 16 amino acids. J gave up 8 bases and V 4 bases, and 8 bases lay outside the gene matches. Germline V gene sequence: CDR1 SGHTS, CDR2 YDEGEE. CDR3 residues: CASSATGTSGMGELFF. Written as DNA, the CDR3 is TGTGCCAGCAGCGCCACCGGGACTAGCGGGATGGGGGAGCTGTTTTTT.

This sequence joins TRBV7-9 and TRBJ1-2, with a weak D call TRBD1 (6 bases). CDR1 and CDR2 (germline): SEHNR, FQNEAQ (reference sequence). V lost 8 bases to trimming and J lost 1 base, with 17 bases between them. This CDR3 spans 15 amino acids. Here the CDR3 reads CASGRGTVVNYGYTF. CDR3 nucleotides: TGTGCCAGCGGCAGGGGCACAGTGGTTAACTATGGCTACACCTTC.

The CDR3 sequence: CAISTGRTQGETQYF. The CDR3 DNA reads as TGTGCCATCAGCACAGGACGCACCCAGGGGGAGACCCAGTACTTC. This chain joins TRBV10-3 and TRBJ2-5; tentative D call: TRBD1 (6 bases). Trimming took off 6 bases at V and 5 bases at J, with 19 bases between the two ends. The CDR3 has 15 residues. Germline V lookup: CDR1 ENHRY, CDR2 SYGVKD.

The rearrangement joins TRBV6-1 to TRBJ2-1, with 8 bases identical to TRBD1. The length of the CDR3 is 12 residues. CDR1 is MNHNS, CDR2 SASEGT, per germline. J was trimmed by 12 bases and V by 2 bases; bases with no gene match: 3. DNA of the CDR3: TGTGCCAGCAGTGAATGGGACAGGCTGCAGTTCTTC. Translation: CASSEWDRLQFF.

V gene TRBV7-2 combines with J gene TRBJ2-2; 9 bases are shared with TRBD2. The CDR3 runs 15 residues. CDR1 is SGHTA and CDR2 is FQGNSA in the germline V gene. V shed 5 bases, J shed 4 bases, and the junction held 5 bases outside the gene matches. The CDR3 bases are TGTGCCAGCAGCACGCGGGAGGGAGGCACCGGGGAGCTGTTTTTT. It is translated as CASSTREGGTGELFF.

The rearrangement uses TRBV5-1 and TRBJ2-1, with 12 bases aligning to TRBD2. With V trimmed by 0 bases and J by 8 bases, 6 bases remained unmatched. Per germline, CDR1 SGHRS and CDR2 YFSETQ. The CDR3 consists of 16 residues. The CDR3 is CASSLALAGGVDEQFF. CDR3 nucleotide sequence: TGCGCCAGCAGCTTGGCCCTAGCGGGAGGGGTAGATGAGCAGTTCTTC.

The V and J genes are TRBV30 and TRBJ1-2; possibly TRBD1 for D (5 bases). The CDR3 covers 13 residues. Trimming took 3 bases from V and 1 from J, leaving 9 bases between them. CDR1 GTSNPN and CDR2 SVGIG come from the germline V gene (reference sequence). The CDR3 sequence: CAWRLQGNYGYTF. The DNA of the CDR3 is TGTGCCTGGAGGCTCCAGGGTAACTATGGCTACACCTTC.

The gene calls are TRBV5-6 and TRBJ2-7; weak D call: TRBD1 (6 bases). Germline CDR1 SGHDT, CDR2 YYEEEE. V was shortened by 4 bases and J by 3 bases, with 14 bases between the two germline ends. This CDR3 comprises 14 residues. The CDR3 sequence: CASSRRDKHYEQYF. Written as DNA, the CDR3 is TGTGCCAGCAGCAGAAGGGACAAACACTACGAGCAGTACTTC. The whole variable domain, filled in from reference TRBV5-6 and TRBJ2-7, reads DAGVTQSPTHLIKTRGQQVTLRCSPKSGHDTVSWYQQALGQGPQFIFQYYEEEERQRGNFPDRFSGHQFPNYSSELNVNALLLGDSALYLCASSRRDKHYEQYFGPGTRLTVT.

This clone appeared a single time. The J gene is TRBJ2-7, the V gene TRBV11-2, with 15 bases aligning to TRBD2. Germline CDR1 and CDR2: SGHAT and FQNNGV. There are 16 residues in the CDR3. The ends lost 6 bases at V and 1 base at J; junction bases unmatched: 4. The DNA of the CDR3 is TGTGCCAGCAGAGGACTAGCGGGGGGGCCTTCCTACGAGCAGTACTTC. This translates into CASRGLAGGPSYEQYF.

The chain combines TRBV4-1 with TRBJ2-1; TRBD2 matches at 9 bases. This CDR3 spans 16 amino acids. Germline V lookup: CDR1 MGHRA, CDR2 YSYEKL. Trimming removed 2 bases from V and 2 bases from J; junction bases left unmatched: 4. CDR3 coding DNA: TGCGCCAGCAGCCAACCGACTAGCGGAACCTACAATGAGCAGTTCTTC. Its protein is CASSQPTSGTYNEQFF.